Below, one T cell receptor (beta chain) is given with its context. This specimen comes from a study of quantifying T cell responses using KT2 cells. The wider study: Reverse transcription used primers in the TCR alpha and beta constant regions. The second PCR ran as a qPCR until a predetermined fluorescence threshold was reached.

The CDR3 sequence is 14 residues long. Losses at the gene ends were 6 bases for V and 7 bases for J; bases not matched to a gene: 5. CDR1 and CDR2 (germline): MNHEY, SVGEGT. Each cDNA got a UMI-containing oligo ligated at its 3' end. The first PCR ran roughly 4 cycles with an equimolar RC1.1 and RC1.2 beta primer mix. TCRdb recomputed calls from the UMI-ligation and nested PCR reads with MiXCR, one row per CDR3 protein. The table shows tens of thousands of distinct CDR3 sequences, with 9% to 15% occurring only once. Sequenced input: PBMCs spiked with cells of the T cell clone KT2. The TCR comes from a human donor. The chain couples TRBV6-2 or TRBV6-3 to TRBJ1-6; 8 nucleotides agree with TRBD1. CDR3 region: CASRRGQENSPLHF. The CDR3 nucleotides read TGTGCCAGCAGAAGGGGACAGGAAAATTCACCCCTCCACTTT.